Each of the 14 T cell receptor beta chains below was sequenced from the same sample in a study of blood T cell repertoires in COVID-19. Sequenced by immunoSEQ multiplex PCR; TCRdb stores in-frame clones only, minus some. The top ten hold approximately 10% of the sample, which has fewer than 350,000 clones, about 89% seen once. The sequenced sample consisted of peripheral blood. The receptors shown here come from a man aged 40-50 years with active or convalescent COVID-19.

The rearrangement links TRBV5-5 to TRBJ2-5, with 8 bases fitting TRBD1. Germline V lookup: CDR1 SGHKS, CDR2 YYEKEE (reference sequence). The CDR3 length is 17 residues. Trimming took 1 base from V and 5 from J; bases not matched to a gene: 13. The CDR3 loop is CASSLLGRQGFLETQYF. In nucleotides, the CDR3 is TGTGCCAGCAGCTTGCTAGGTCGACAGGGGTTTCTGGAGACCCAGTACTTC.

The gene calls are TRBV4-1 and TRBJ2-5; D perhaps matches TRBD1 (5 bases). The V gene lost 2 bases and the J gene lost 0 bases, with 19 bases spanning the gap. CDR3 size: 18 residues. Germline V lookup: CDR1 MGHRA, CDR2 YSYEKL. This CDR3 reads CASSQRVRASRYQETQYF. The DNA of the CDR3 is TGCGCCAGCAGCCAACGGGTCAGGGCGAGCCGGTACCAAGAGACCCAGTACTTC.

The V and J genes are TRBV4-1 and TRBJ2-1, with a weak D call TRBD2 (7 bases). V lost 5 bases and J 5 bases, leaving 16 bases between the germline ends. In germline, CDR1 is MGHRA, CDR2 YSYEKL. CDR3 length: 15 amino acids. This chain's CDR3 is CASSIRGAEHNEQFF. The CDR3 bases are TGCGCCAGCAGCATCCGGGGGGCGGAGCACAATGAGCAGTTCTTC.

The rearrangement uses TRBV4-1 and TRBJ1-4; no firm D call. In germline, CDR1 is MGHRA, CDR2 YSYEKL. The CDR3 runs 15 residues. Deletions cut 4 bases from V and 5 bases from J, with 14 bases between. CDR3 loop: CASSLTSEGNEKLFF. For the CDR3, the DNA is TGCGCCAGCAGCCTGACGTCTGAGGGCAATGAAAAACTGTTTTTT.

This clone was found a few times. This rearrangement joins TRBV7-9 to TRBJ2-1, with 7 bases aligning to TRBD2. Germline-derived CDR1 and CDR2 are SEHNR and FQNEAQ (reference sequence). This CDR3 spans 16 amino acids. The V gene end was trimmed by 6 bases and the J gene end by 3 bases; junction bases not matched to a gene: 11. CDR3 loop: CASSLIAGRNYNEQFF. CDR3 nucleotides: TGTGCCAGCAGTCTAATAGCGGGCCGTAACTACAATGAGCAGTTCTTC. The variable domain in full, completed from reference TRBV7-9 and TRBJ2-1, reads DTGVSQNPRHKITKRGQNVTFRCDPISEHNRLYWYRQTLGQGPEFLTYFQNEAQLEKSRLLSDRFSAERPKGSFSTLEIQRTEQGDSAMYLCASSLIAGRNYNEQFFGPGTRLTVL.

CDR3 loop: CASSSGGGAGNTIYF. CDR3 DNA sequence: TGTGCCAGCAGCTCGGGTGGGGGCGCCGGAAACACCATATATTTT. The chain recombines TRBV7-6 with TRBJ1-3; D may be TRBD1 (6 bases). The CDR3 has 15 residues. Germline CDR1 reads SGHVS; CDR2 reads FNYEAQ. V shed 4 bases and J shed 4 bases, with 14 bases lying between them.

V is TRBV5-4 and J is TRBJ1-1, with 7 bases aligning to TRBD1. Germline trimming cut 6 bases from V and 1 base from J; bases unmatched to any gene: 6. Germline V lookup: CDR1 SGHNT, CDR2 YYREEE (reference sequence). This CDR3 spans 14 amino acids. The chain's CDR3 is CASIVQGRNTEAFF. As DNA, the CDR3 is TGTGCCAGCATCGTACAGGGGAGGAACACTGAAGCTTTCTTT.

The rearrangement links TRBV27 to TRBJ1-1; 11 positions agree with TRBD1. J was trimmed by 1 base and V by 5 bases; bases with no gene match: 9. CDR3 length: 17 amino acids. Germline V CDR1 and CDR2: MNHEY, SMNVEV (reference sequence). The CDR3 here is CASSPTDRGLRNTEAFF. DNA for the CDR3: TGTGCCAGCAGTCCTACGGACAGGGGGCTACGGAACACTGAAGCTTTCTTT.

The chain links TRBV6-5 to TRBJ1-1; 8 nucleotides align to TRBD1. The trim removed 6 bases at V and 5 bases at J, leaving 8 bases unmatched. Germline V gene lookup returns CDR1 MNHEY and CDR2 SVGAGI. The CDR3 runs 14 residues. The CDR3 protein is CASSLGTGGTEAFF. The CDR3 DNA follows: TGTGCCAGCAGCCTTGGGACAGGAGGGACTGAAGCTTTCTTT.

This chain links TRBV3-1 (or the pseudogene TRBV3-2) with TRBJ2-5; 13 bases line up with TRBD2. CDR3 length: 17 residues. Germline V gives CDR1 LGHDT, CDR2 YNNKEL (reference sequence). V shed 3 bases, J shed 2 bases, and the junction held 6 bases outside the gene matches. Here the CDR3 reads CASSHYGLAGDQETQYF. CDR3 DNA sequence: TGTGCCAGCAGCCATTATGGACTAGCGGGGGATCAAGAGACCCAGTACTTC.

The chain links TRBV5-5 to TRBJ1-5; D is unresolved. Germline V gene lookup returns CDR1 SGHKS and CDR2 YYEKEE (reference sequence). Trimming pared 4 bases from V and 0 bases from J, leaving 14 bases between. The CDR3 totals 16 residues. The CDR3 region is CASSPLSSHSNQPQHF. In nucleotides, the CDR3 is TGTGCCAGCAGCCCACTTTCAAGCCATAGCAATCAGCCCCAGCATTTT.

This clone has a single count. The chain links TRBV29-1 to TRBJ2-7; 11 nucleotides match TRBD2. The CDR3 is made up of 12 amino acids. CDR1 is SQVTM, CDR2 ANQGSEA, per germline. V lost 7 bases to trimming and J lost 4 bases; unmatched junction nucleotides: 3. This CDR3 reads CSAGTSGYEQYF. Here the CDR3 DNA reads TGCAGCGCCGGGACTAGCGGTTACGAGCAGTACTTC.

The CDR3 here is CASSARQGWNTEAFF. The CDR3 DNA follows: TGTGCCAGCAGCGCTCGACAGGGGTGGAACACTGAAGCTTTCTTT. The rearrangement uses TRBV11-3 and TRBJ1-1, with 8 bases aligning to TRBD1. The germline CDR1 and CDR2 sequences are SGHNT and YENEEA. V lost 5 bases and J lost 1; bases outside the gene matches: 6. The CDR3 spans 15 residues.

The chain carries TRBV27 and TRBJ1-6; unclear D gene. This CDR3 has 16 amino acids. Germline V gives CDR1 MNHEY, CDR2 SMNVEV (reference sequence). V lost 6 bases to trimming and J lost 2 bases, with 14 bases between them. For the CDR3, the DNA is TGTGCCAGCAGCCCTCTTCCCGCGACCTATAATTCACCCCTCCACTTT. This sequence encodes CASSPLPATYNSPLHF.